The entry that follows covers one TCR beta chain sequence. The sample originates from a study of blood T cell repertoires in COVID-19. Assay used: immunoSEQ multiplex PCR; TCRdb lists only in-frame clones, some missing. The table records about 230,000 clones, about 87% of them present only once. This CDR3 is 14 amino acids long. Germline V CDR1 and CDR2: SGHAT, FQNNGV. V lost 5 bases and J lost 5, with 13 bases in between. The source is a woman between 35 and 50 years old with acute COVID-19. The gene calls are TRBV11-2 and TRBJ1-5; D is ambiguous. Sample: PBMCs or T cells enriched from blood (not recorded which). This CDR3 is CASSHPGTYQPQHF. CDR3 DNA: TGTGCCAGCAGCCACCCGGGTACTTATCAGCCCCAGCATTTT.